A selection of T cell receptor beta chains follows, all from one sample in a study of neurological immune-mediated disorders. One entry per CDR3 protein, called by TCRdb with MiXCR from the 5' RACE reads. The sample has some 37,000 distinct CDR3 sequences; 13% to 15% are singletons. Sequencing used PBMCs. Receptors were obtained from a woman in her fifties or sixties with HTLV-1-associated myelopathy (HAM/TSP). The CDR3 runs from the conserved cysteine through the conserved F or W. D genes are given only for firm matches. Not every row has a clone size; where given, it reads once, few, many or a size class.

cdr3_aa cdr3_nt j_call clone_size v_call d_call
CASSLVGRGSGNTIYF TGCGCCAGCAGCTTGGTCGGAAGGGGATCTGGAAACACCATATATTTT TRBJ1-3 - TRBV5-1 -
CASSVKPSRTGFSGNTIYF TGTGCCAGCAGCGTAAAGCCCTCCAGAACAGGCTTCTCTGGAAACACCATATATTTT TRBJ1-3 many TRBV9 -
CASSDTEGDGYTF TGCGCCAGCAGCGATACGGAGGGAGATGGCTACACCTTC TRBJ1-2 many TRBV5-1 -
CASSSGGRGLSPLHF TGTGCCAGCAGTTCAGGCGGCAGGGGGCTCTCACCCCTCCACTTT TRBJ1-6 many TRBV2 TRBD1
CASIRSSQNTGELFF TGTGCCAGCATAAGATCTTCTCAGAACACCGGGGAGCTGTTTTTT TRBJ2-2 - TRBV5-7 -
CASSRGTDTQYF TGTGCCAGCAGCCGGGGCACAGATACGCAGTATTTT TRBJ2-3 - TRBV3-1 -
CASSPGLQNTEAFF TGTGCCAGCAGCCCGGGACTTCAGAACACTGAAGCTTTCTTT TRBJ1-1 many TRBV9 -
CAWSVKGSTDTQYF TGTGCCTGGAGTGTAAAGGGGTCCACAGATACGCAGTATTTT TRBJ2-3 few TRBV30 -
CATSRAKSRSGELFF TGTGCCACCAGCAGAGCAAAGAGTCGCTCGGGGGAGCTGTTTTTT TRBJ2-2 many TRBV15 -
CSARGTGIDTQYF TGCAGTGCTAGAGGGACAGGGATAGATACGCAGTATTTT TRBJ2-3 - TRBV20-1 TRBD1
CATSRDQGGTEAFF TGTGCCACCAGCAGAGATCAGGGGGGCACTGAAGCTTTCTTT TRBJ1-1 - TRBV15 TRBD1
CVSGPGGRTEAFF TGTGTCAGCGGGCCAGGAGGAAGGACTGAAGCTTTCTTT TRBJ1-1 many TRBV6-5 -
CASKQGGTQYF TGTGCCAGTAAACAGGGTGGGACCCAGTACTTC TRBJ2-5 many TRBV11-2 -
CASTGRLAGGNEQFF TGTGCCAGCACCGGCCGACTAGCGGGGGGCAATGAGCAGTTCTTC TRBJ2-1 many TRBV6-1 TRBD2
CASSVRASGGSYNEQFF TGTGCCAGCAGCGTACGAGCTAGCGGGGGTAGTTACAATGAGCAGTTCTTC TRBJ2-1 - TRBV9 TRBD2
CASSYLAKAGYTF TGTGCCAGCAGTTACCTCGCGAAGGCTGGCTACACCTTC TRBJ1-2 medium-sized TRBV6-2/TRBV6-3 -